This TCR beta chain was identified in a study of blood T cells in healthy people across ages. Overall study results and limits: Whereas aged donors had fewer naive CD4+ cells, long-lived donors had more of them and higher diversity.

V was pared by 5 bases and J by 10 bases, with 14 bases of the junction left unmatched. The CDR3 extends over 14 amino acids. Germline V gives CDR1 SGHTA, CDR2 FQGTGA. The table lists this clonotype with a few counts. Its antigen is undetermined. Through a sample-barcoded 5' primer and a J-beta primer mix, a second PCR was run for about 7 to 12 cycles. One entry per CDR3 protein results from TCRdb running MiXCR on the 5' RACE reads. The sample yields about 780,000 distinct CDR3 sequences, about a quarter seen once. A further study also used this sample, focusing on T cells of mothers and their children. That paper adds: The whole RNA yield was converted to cDNA, approximately 1.6 ug per 15 ul.

The sequence was obtained from a boy aged 5-17 years in good health. Sample: blood. The V call is TRBV7-3, the J call TRBJ2-7, with 7 bases matching TRBD1. This chain's CDR3 is CASSPQPGTALQYF. CDR3 coding DNA: TGTGCCAGCAGCCCTCAGCCCGGGACAGCTTTACAGTACTTC.